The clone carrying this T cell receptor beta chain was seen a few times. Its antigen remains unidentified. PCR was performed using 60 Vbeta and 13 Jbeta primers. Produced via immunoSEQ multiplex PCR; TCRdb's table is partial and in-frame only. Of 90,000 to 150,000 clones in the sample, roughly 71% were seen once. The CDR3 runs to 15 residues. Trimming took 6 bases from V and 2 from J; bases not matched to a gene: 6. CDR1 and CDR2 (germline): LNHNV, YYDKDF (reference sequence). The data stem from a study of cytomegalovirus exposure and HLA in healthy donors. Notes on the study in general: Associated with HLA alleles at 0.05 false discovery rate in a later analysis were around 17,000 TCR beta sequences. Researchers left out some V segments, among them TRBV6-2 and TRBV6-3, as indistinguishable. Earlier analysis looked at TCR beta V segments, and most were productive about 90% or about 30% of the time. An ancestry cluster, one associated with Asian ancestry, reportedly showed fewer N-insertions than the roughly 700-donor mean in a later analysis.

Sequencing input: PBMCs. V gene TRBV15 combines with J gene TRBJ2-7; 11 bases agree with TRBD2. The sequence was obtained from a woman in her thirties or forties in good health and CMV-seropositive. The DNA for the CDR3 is TGTGCCACCAGTACGATAGCGGGAGGGACCTACGAGCAGTACTTC. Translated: CATSTIAGGTYEQYF.